Only one count was recorded for the clone carrying this T cell receptor beta chain. Germline V gene lookup returns CDR1 MGHDK and CDR2 SYGVNS. The CDR3 loop spans 15 amino acids. The ends were cut back, 1 base at V and 5 bases at J, with 11 bases in the middle. These data are taken from a study of shared T cell receptors in the human thymus. TCRdb keeps only in-frame clones here, not all; method: immunoSEQ multiplex PCR. The repertoire holds some 640,000 clones, with more than 75% as singletons. These data were likewise used in another study, on human thymus T cells. That work adds: Surgeons resected thymus tissue during corrective heart surgery. Related reports documented highly overlapping thymic repertoires among unrelated individuals.

The chain joins TRBV25-1 to TRBJ1-4; D is unresolved. Sequencing was done on a sample of thymocytes. This sequence was found in a boy less than two years old with a congenital heart defect. CDR3 region: CASSEFFGSNEKLFF. The CDR3 region has the DNA TGTGCCAGCAGTGAATTTTTCGGGTCGAATGAAAAACTGTTTTTT. Supplemented by reference TRBV25-1 and TRBJ1-4, the full variable domain reads EADIYQTPRYLVIGTGKKITLECSQTMGHDKMYWYQQDPGMELHLIHYSYGVNSTEKGDLSSESTVSRIRTEHFPLTLESARPSHTSQYLCASSEFFGSNEKLFFGSGTQLSVL.